This T cell receptor beta chain was recovered during a study of blood T cells in healthy people across ages (dated by TCRdb to the mid-2010s). In the study overall: In model experiments, roughly one uniquely barcoded TCR beta cDNA molecule per two T cells was captured by template switching. Using deep sequencing normalized with unique cDNA molecular identifiers, the study measured how TCR beta repertoire diversity changes with age. Donors were grouped into four age groups: young (average approximately 15 years), middle-aged (under 40), aged (roughly 62) and long-lived (around 82). To avoid experimental bias, donors of different ages were randomly spread across the sequencing lanes. Two additional independent replicas of 1 million unique cDNA reads from the same blood draw were analyzed for two donors (one aged 18 to 30 and one aged 80 or older).

The study at large found these results: Compared with the aged group, the long-lived group had more naive CD4+ T cells, fewer expanded clones and increased TCR diversity, suggesting age selection. A strong correlation was found between observed TCR beta diversity and the percentage of naive T cells measured by flow cytometry. The CMV infection status of donors was not known, potentially confounding age-related changes in expanded clonotypes. As age increased, observed TCR beta diversity per million T cells dropped in a roughly linear way, and a significant reduction was already evident by age about 40. Conclusive comparison of naive and antigen-experienced compartments was prevented by the profiling of bulk unsorted PBMCs. Estimates of total diversity based on one million sequenced T cells were regarded as lower bounds and as underestimates.

The CDR1 and CDR2 encoded by the germline V gene are SGDLS and YYNGEE. Here V drops 0 bases and J drops 4 bases, and the junction holds 4 bases not matched to any gene. The CDR3 has 15 amino acids, counting the end cysteine and phenylalanine. Just CDR3 DNA is preserved here, 45 bases in frame from base 1. Receptor libraries were prepared by 5' RACE. These reads were obtained on an Illumina HiSeq 2500. A second PCR of about 6 to 11 cycles was run with a J-beta primer mix and a sample-barcoded 5' primer. Each TCR beta cDNA molecule received a unique molecular identifier from a template-switch 5' adaptor carrying 12 random nucleotides. Each sample yielded at least 2.5 million CDR3-containing paired-end reads. All of the RNA was converted into first-strand cDNA using the Mint cDNA synthesis kit, with a TRBC-specific oligonucleotide serving as the primer. Following uracil-DNA glycosylase treatment, a first 18-cycle PCR with universal primers M1SS and BC2_uni_R was performed on all cDNA. As for the original processing: For normalization, 1 million high-quality reads were randomly selected from each sample, with every read carrying a distinct molecular identifier. Reads sharing molecular identifiers were discarded rather than binned into consensus sequences. MiTCR, set to a Q25 quality threshold and the strictest error-elimination algorithm, was used for CDR3 identification, clonotype clustering and error correction. Lower-bound total TCR beta diversity was estimated with a nonparametric unseen species model using Euler transformation. The public reads were quality trimmed at Q25 with fastp and then assembled into clones with MiXCR by TCRdb, keeping productive beta chains. All rows with the same CDR3 protein become a single entry with the most common DNA and genes. These V and J calls originate from TCRdb's pipeline instead of the authors' own analysis. For this sample there are approximately 790,000 distinct CDR3 sequences; around two thirds appear just once. The ten largest clonotypes hold around 30% of the sample.

A remark on this clonotype: Its antigen is still unknown. One base away there is no much larger clone; base qualities are not given.

Donors were a few dozen systemically healthy Caucasian individuals from Russia aged roughly 6 to 90 years. About 10 milliliters of peripheral blood were collected from each donor into EDTA-treated Vacutainer tubes. Ficoll-Paque density-gradient centrifugation was used to isolate PBMCs, with at least 7 million obtained per sample. Trizol reagent was used to extract total RNA from the PBMCs, yielding at least 6 micrograms per sample. For every donor, an aliquot of PBMCs went through flow cytometry to measure the percentages of naive CD45RAhigh/CD27high T cells. The source of this sequence is a man younger than 45 in good health. The sequencing sample was made of blood. The chain is encoded by TRBV9 joined to TRBJ2-3; 8 central nucleotides agree with TRBD1. The DNA is as follows: TGTGCCAGCAGCGTAGTTCAGGGGGCATCAGATACGCAGTATTTT. Translation gives CASSVVQGASDTQYF.